Each of the 17 T cell receptor beta chains below was sequenced from the same sample in a study of immune evolution from preneoplasia to lung adenocarcinoma. Method: immunoSEQ multiplex PCR; TCRdb's copy keeps in-frame clones and lacks some. The sample lists roughly 4,700 clones, 88% occurring once. Specimen: FFPE atypical adenomatous hyperplasia tissue from the lung. Subset denoted: atypical adenomatous hyperplasia (AAH), lung preneoplasia. These receptor sequences come from a person between 65 and 80 years old with lung adenocarcinoma.

The rearrangement links TRBV7-3 to TRBJ1-1, with D possibly being TRBD1 (6 bases). Deletions cut 5 bases from V and 5 bases from J, with 12 bases between. This CDR3 has 13 amino acids. The germline gives CDR1 SGHTA, CDR2 FQGTGA. The CDR3 DNA is TGTGCCAGCAGCCTTATAGGGGGGACTGAAGCTTTCTTT. Translated, it gives CASSLIGGTEAFF.

The gene calls are TRBV2 and TRBJ2-2; 7 nucleotides align to TRBD2. Germline values: CDR1 SNHLY, CDR2 FYNNEI. The CDR3 is 14 residues long. Trimming at V came to 7 bases and at J to 3 bases, leaving 5 bases not matched to a gene. The CDR3 nucleotides read TGTGCCAGCAAACCAGCGGGGTACACCGGGGAGCTGTTTTTT. This translates into CASKPAGYTGELFF.

The chain is built from TRBV30 and TRBJ2-3, with 7 bases identical to TRBD1. Germline CDR1 reads GTSNPN; CDR2 reads SVGIG (reference sequence). There are 14 residues in the CDR3. V was pared by 8 bases and J by 4 bases, with 12 bases of the junction left unmatched. The CDR3 DNA reads as TGTGCCACACCAAACAGGGGAAGCGCAGATACGCAGTATTTT. It translates to CATPNRGSADTQYF.

The chain uses TRBV11-2 and TRBJ1-4; D is perhaps TRBD1 (6 bases). CDR1 and CDR2 (germline): SGHAT, FQNNGV. V lost 4 bases and J lost 8, with 14 bases in between. The length of the CDR3 is 14 residues. DNA for the CDR3: TGTGCCAGCAGCTCAACAGGGCGGGGGGAAAAACTGTTTTTT. This encodes CASSSTGRGEKLFF.

This clone has only one observation. The chain links TRBV28 to TRBJ1-4; D uncertain. Trimming took off 4 bases at V and 1 base at J, with 13 bases between the two ends. This CDR3 contains 16 residues. CDR1 and CDR2 from the germline V gene are MDHEN and SYDVKM. The DNA for the CDR3 is TGTGCCAGCAGTTCTAGGGTTGGGCTAACTAATGAAAAACTGTTTTTT. It specifies CASSSRVGLTNEKLFF.

V and J are TRBV15 and TRBJ1-2; D is undetermined. Germline values: CDR1 LNHNV, CDR2 YYDKDF (reference sequence). The V and J ends lost 0 bases and 2 bases respectively, with 10 bases between them. The length of the CDR3 is 15 residues. CDR3 DNA sequence: TGTGCCACCAGCAGAGATGGGTCGGGAAACTATGGCTACACCTTC. It specifies CATSRDGSGNYGYTF. Filled out from reference TRBV15 and TRBJ1-2, the complete variable domain reads DAMVIQNPRYQVTQFGKPVTLSCSQTLNHNVMYWYQQKSSQAPKLLFHYYDKDFNNEADTPDNFQSRRPNTSFCFLDIRSPGLGDTAMYLCATSRDGSGNYGYTFGSGTRLTVV.

This clone was found a few times. V usage is TRBV25-1 and J usage is TRBJ1-1, with a possible D match to TRBD1 (5 bases). The germline V gene encodes CDR1 MGHDK and CDR2 SYGVNS. There are 10 residues in the CDR3. Trimming pared 9 bases from V and 6 bases from J, leaving 8 bases between. CDR3 amino acids: CASLGPEAFF. In DNA, the CDR3 is TGTGCCAGTCTGGGACCTGAAGCTTTCTTT.

This rearrangement joins TRBV7-9 to TRBJ1-3; D unclear. V was cut by 7 bases and J by 6 bases, with 10 bases left in between. This CDR3 has 12 residues. In germline, CDR1 is SEHNR, CDR2 FQNEAQ (reference sequence). CDR3 bases: TGTGCCAGCACTCCAGTTTCAAACACCATATATTTT. Translation gives CASTPVSNTIYF.

This chain uses TRBV19 with TRBJ1-2; D not resolved. Looked up from germline, CDR1 is LNHDA and CDR2 is SQIVND (reference sequence). CDR3 length equals 15 residues. V was shortened by 2 bases and J by 2 bases, with 12 bases between the two germline ends. The CDR3 nucleotides read TGTGCCAGTAGTATACGGCTCCCTCAGAACTATGGCTACACCTTC. Translation gives CASSIRLPQNYGYTF.

The rearrangement uses TRBV29-1 and TRBJ1-3; the D is unclear. CDR3 length equals 13 residues. Germline V gene sequence: CDR1 SQVTM, CDR2 ANQGSEA. V dropped 5 bases and J dropped 0 bases, with 8 bases sitting between them. The CDR3 bases are TGCAGCGTTAGGGTATACTCTGGAAACACCATATATTTT. As protein: CSVRVYSGNTIYF.

This sequence joins TRBV7-9 and TRBJ1-1; D remains unclear. This CDR3 is 16 amino acids long. Trimming took 5 bases from V and 5 from J, leaving 21 bases between them. Germline CDR1 is SEHNR and CDR2 is FQNEAQ (reference sequence). The DNA of the CDR3 is TGTGCCAGCAGCACCCTCCATGGCGCAGGCTTAACTGAAGCTTTCTTT. Translating gives CASSTLHGAGLTEAFF.

The chain uses TRBV28 and TRBJ1-5, with 8 positions matching TRBD1. The ends lost 8 bases at V and 4 bases at J; junction bases unmatched: 7. CDR1 is MDHEN, CDR2 SYDVKM, per germline. This CDR3 comprises 14 residues. In DNA, the CDR3 is TGTGCCAGCCGGACAGGGTTTAGGAATCAGCCCCAGCATTTT. This codes for CASRTGFRNQPQHF.

The chain is built from TRBV2 and TRBJ2-5, with 8 bases lining up with TRBD2. V was clipped by 2 bases and J by 2 bases; unmatched bases: 1. The CDR3 totals 14 residues. Germline CDR1 and CDR2: SNHLY and FYNNEI. CDR3 in DNA: TGTGCCAGCAGTGAACGGGGGGGACAAGAGACCCAGTACTTC. Its protein is CASSERGGQETQYF.

The chain recombines TRBV28 with TRBJ1-1, with D tentatively TRBD1 (5 bases). Germline CDR1 is MDHEN and CDR2 is SYDVKM. The CDR3 sequence is 14 residues long. Trimming removed 0 bases at V and 4 bases at J, with 9 bases between. The CDR3 here is CASSLWKGSTEAFF. The CDR3 nucleotides are TGTGCCAGCAGTTTATGGAAGGGGAGCACTGAAGCTTTCTTT.

The chain carries TRBV5-5 and TRBJ1-5; TRBD1 agrees at 12 bases. The germline gives CDR1 SGHKS, CDR2 YYEKEE (reference sequence). V was clipped by 4 bases and J by 6 bases; unmatched bases: 5. The CDR3 consists of 15 residues. Written as DNA, the CDR3 is TGTGCCAGCAGCCGCGGGACAGGGGGCGGTCAGCCCCAGCATTTT. Its protein is CASSRGTGGGQPQHF.

This clone was seen just once. CDR3 residues: CASSFNLLAGDKQYF. The CDR3 DNA reads as TGTGCCAGCAGCTTTAACCTCCTAGCGGGAGATAAGCAGTACTTC. The chain uses TRBV11-2 and TRBJ2-7, with TRBD2 matching over 10 bases. The ends lost 3 bases at V and 8 bases at J; junction bases unmatched: 10. In germline, CDR1 is SGHAT, CDR2 FQNNGV. CDR3 length equals 15 residues. Supplemented by reference TRBV11-2 and TRBJ2-7, the full variable domain reads EAGVAQSPRYKIIEKRQSVAFWCNPISGHATLYWYQQILGQGPKLLIQFQNNGVVDDSQLPKDRFSAERLKGVDSTLKIQPAKLEDSAVYLCASSFNLLAGDKQYFGPGTRLTVT.

For this clone: In the same sample, other DNA sequences code for this CDR3. This chain connects TRBV5-1 to TRBJ2-5, with 10 bases that match TRBD2. The ends lost 0 bases at V and 1 base at J; junction bases unmatched: 6. This CDR3 comprises 17 residues. CDR1 and CDR2 (germline): SGHRS, YFSETQ. CDR3: CASSLESSGGLQETQYF. The CDR3 nucleotides read TGCGCCAGCAGCTTGGAGAGTAGCGGGGGGCTCCAAGAGACCCAGTACTTC.